The sequence of this TCR beta chain was determined in a study of CD8+ T cells in alopecia areata. Study in general: Patients in the treated group were given tofacitinib by mouth, 5 to 10 mg twice a day. The study gave tofacitinib for 6 to 18 months, then 6 months off drug.

Alopecia areata patients provided lesional scalp punch biopsies and peripheral blood. After isolation, RNA underwent reverse transcription to generate cDNA as the sequencing template. Clones were read by immunoSEQ multiplex PCR, and TCRdb kept only the in-frame ones, dropping some. This table holds 120,000 to 150,000 clones, approximately 45% found once. The sequence came from a human donor with alopecia areata. Sequenced sample: CD4+ T cells sorted from blood.

This CDR3 is CASSPQSGQREQYF. The CDR3 coding sequence is TGCGCCAGCAGCCCCCAGAGCGGACAACGCGAGCAGTACTTC. The J gene is TRBJ2-7, the V gene TRBV5-1, with D perhaps TRBD1 or TRBD2 (5 bases each). This CDR3 is built from 14 residues. Germline V gene sequence: CDR1 SGHRS, CDR2 YFSETQ. V lost 4 bases and J 6 bases, leaving 17 bases between the germline ends. The variable domain in full, with the rest retrieved from reference TRBV5-1 and TRBJ2-7, is KAGVTQTPRYLIKTRGQQVTLSCSPISGHRSVSWYQQTPGQGLQFLFEYFSETQRNKGNFPGRFSGRQFSNSRSEMNVSTLELGDSALYLCASSPQSGQREQYFGPGTRLTVT.